This T cell receptor beta chain derives from a study of CD8 T cells in ankylosing spondylitis. Study-level results: The disease-linked clones had a CD8+ phenotype and low blood frequencies. Earlier work had already found some motif variants in reactive arthritis synovial fluid and blood. Disease-linked clones reportedly concentrated significantly in matched ankylosing spondylitis synovial fluid. Blood from ankylosing spondylitis patients appeared to carry a characteristic roughly eight-variant TCR beta motif.

Quantitative barcoded 5'-RACE was used to prepare TCR beta libraries. TCRdb re-called the 5' RACE reads with MiXCR, one entry per CDR3 protein. The table lists more than 400,000 distinct CDR3 sequences, under 5.5% of them singletons, with 3% to 4.5% in the top ten. The CDR3 loop spans 16 amino acids. Trimming took 6 bases from V and 5 from J; bases not matched to a gene: 13. In its sample, this clonotype was seen a few times. What it binds is unknown. This clonotype originated in a male donor with ankylosing spondylitis. V gene TRBV12-3 or TRBV12-4 combines with J gene TRBJ2-5; 9 nucleotides line up with TRBD1. Sample: blood, either unsorted or a sorted T cell fraction (not recorded which). The CDR3 DNA reads as TGTGCCAGCAGCCAGACGCTCGGACAGGGGACGGAGACCCAGTACTTC. Its protein product is CASSQTLGQGTETQYF.